Following are 8 T cell receptor beta chains from one sample sequenced in a study of CD8 T cells in ankylosing spondylitis. For these TCRs, the target antigens are not known. Via MiXCR, TCRdb re-called the 5' RACE reads, giving one row per CDR3 protein. The data hold fewer than 500,000 distinct CDR3 sequences, with about 24% observed a single time. General observations from the study: A TCR beta motif of fewer than ten highly homologous variants appeared characteristic of ankylosing spondylitis blood.

Sequencing was performed on blood, either unsorted or a sorted T cell fraction (not recorded which). The receptors shown here come from a male donor with ankylosing spondylitis.

This clonotype was counted between two and nine times. The chain has TRBV7-2 and TRBJ2-1, with a possible D match to TRBD1 (6 bases). Trimming stripped 3 bases from V and 0 bases from J, with 12 bases between. The CDR3 length is 16 residues. In germline, CDR1 is SGHTA, CDR2 FQGNSA. The CDR3 nucleotides are TGTGCCAGCAGCTTCTTACAGGGTCGCTCCTACAATGAGCAGTTCTTC. Its protein product is CASSFLQGRSYNEQFF.

The chain employs TRBV7-2 and TRBJ2-7; TRBD2 is a possible D gene (5 bases). In germline, CDR1 is SGHTA, CDR2 FQGNSA. The length of the CDR3 is 15 residues. Trimming left V 1 base short and J 3 bases short, with 13 bases between. This chain's CDR3 is CASSLVSGSHYEQYF. In DNA form, the CDR3 reads TGTGCCAGCAGCTTAGTGAGTGGGAGCCACTACGAGCAGTACTTC.

In this sample, this clonotype turned up a few times. The chain carries TRBV6-1 and TRBJ2-3; D might be TRBD2 (5 bases). Trimming pared 6 bases from V and 2 bases from J, leaving 24 bases between. The V gene's germline CDR1 is MNHNS and CDR2 SASEGT. The CDR3 totals 18 residues. Here the CDR3 reads CASRRLDRGSGSTDTQYF. CDR3 DNA: TGTGCCAGCAGAAGATTGGATCGGGGATCCGGCTCCACAGATACGCAGTATTTT.

This clonotype was picked up one time. The chain recombines TRBV19 with TRBJ1-2, with D unclear. Germline V gene data show CDR1 as LNHDA and CDR2 as SQIVND (reference sequence). V lost 5 bases and J lost 14, with 15 bases in between. This CDR3 has 11 amino acids. The CDR3 sequence: CASSSSGKSTF. CDR3 bases: TGTGCCAGTAGTTCGTCCGGGAAATCAACCTTC.

In its sample, this clonotype was seen a few times. This chain links TRBV29-1 with TRBJ2-5; maybe TRBD2 (6 bases). Trimming pared 2 bases from V and 1 base from J, leaving 8 bases between. This CDR3 spans 13 amino acids. Germline V lookup: CDR1 SQVTM, CDR2 ANQGSEA. Here the CDR3 DNA reads TGCAGCGTTGAAACCGGGGGCCAAGAGACCCAGTACTTC. Translated: CSVETGGQETQYF.

V is TRBV29-1 and J is TRBJ2-2; no firm D call. Germline CDR1 reads SQVTM; CDR2 reads ANQGSEA. V was pared by 3 bases and J by 3 bases, with 8 bases between. The CDR3 has 13 amino acids. This CDR3 is CSVEVSDTGELFF. The CDR3 DNA is TGCAGCGTTGAGGTGTCGGACACCGGGGAGCTGTTTTTT.

The rearrangement links TRBV7-2 to TRBJ2-1, with TRBD1 identical over 9 bases. Looked up from germline, CDR1 is SGHTA and CDR2 is FQGNSA. The CDR3 loop spans 15 amino acids. V shed 1 base and J 8 bases; nucleotides not matched to a gene: 6. CDR3 DNA sequence: TGTGCCAGCAGCTTAGAAGGACAGGGGTTATATGAGCAGTTCTTC. Translation: CASSLEGQGLYEQFF. Full variable domain (rest looked up from reference TRBV7-2 and TRBJ2-1): GAGVSQSPSNKVTEKGKDVELRCDPISGHTALYWYRQSLGQGLEFLIYFQGNSAPDKSGLPSDRFSAERTGGSVSTLTIQRTQQEDSAVYLCASSLEGQGLYEQFFGPGTRLTVL.

Only a few counts were recorded for this clonotype. The chain couples TRBV20-1 to TRBJ2-2, with 12 bases that match TRBD2. Looked up from germline, CDR1 is DFQATT and CDR2 is SNEGSKA (reference sequence). The CDR3 runs 18 residues. The V segment lost 0 bases and the J segment 6 bases; nucleotides outside the gene matches: 11. The CDR3 region has the DNA TGCAGTGCTAGAGAATGGGGGCTAGCGGGAGGGCCTGCCGGGGAGCTGTTTTTT. It specifies CSAREWGLAGGPAGELFF.